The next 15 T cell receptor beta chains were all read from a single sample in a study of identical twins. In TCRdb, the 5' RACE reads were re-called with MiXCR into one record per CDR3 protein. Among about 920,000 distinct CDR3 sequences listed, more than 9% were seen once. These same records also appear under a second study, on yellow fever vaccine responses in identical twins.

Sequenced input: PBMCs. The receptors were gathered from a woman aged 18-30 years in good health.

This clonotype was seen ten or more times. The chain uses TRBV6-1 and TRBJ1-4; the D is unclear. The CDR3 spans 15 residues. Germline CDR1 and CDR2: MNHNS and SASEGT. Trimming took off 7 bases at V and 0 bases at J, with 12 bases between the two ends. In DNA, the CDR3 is TGTGCCAGCAAACACACGACTTCAACTAATGAAAAACTGTTTTTT. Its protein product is CASKHTTSTNEKLFF.

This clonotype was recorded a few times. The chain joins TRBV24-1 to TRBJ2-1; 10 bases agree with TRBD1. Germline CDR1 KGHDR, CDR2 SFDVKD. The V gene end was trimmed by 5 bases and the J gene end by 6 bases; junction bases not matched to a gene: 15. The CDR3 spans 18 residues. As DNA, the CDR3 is TGTGCCACCAGTGGCGCGTCCGGGACAGGGGAGGGATTCAATGAGCAGTTCTTC. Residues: CATSGASGTGEGFNEQFF.

CDR3 in amino acids: CSVDRGLRGNTIYF. CDR3 coding DNA: TGCAGCGTCGACAGGGGGCTAAGGGGAAACACCATATATTTT. The chain links TRBV29-1 to TRBJ1-3; 10 bases align to TRBD1. The CDR3 has 14 residues. J was trimmed by 4 bases and V by 6 bases; bases with no gene match: 6. From germline, CDR1 is SQVTM and CDR2 ANQGSEA.

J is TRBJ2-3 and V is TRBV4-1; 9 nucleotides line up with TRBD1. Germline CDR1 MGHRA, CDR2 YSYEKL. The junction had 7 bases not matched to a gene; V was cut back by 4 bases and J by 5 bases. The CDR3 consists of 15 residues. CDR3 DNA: TGCGCCAGCAGCCGCGGACAGGGGAGGGAAGATACGCAGTATTTT. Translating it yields CASSRGQGREDTQYF.

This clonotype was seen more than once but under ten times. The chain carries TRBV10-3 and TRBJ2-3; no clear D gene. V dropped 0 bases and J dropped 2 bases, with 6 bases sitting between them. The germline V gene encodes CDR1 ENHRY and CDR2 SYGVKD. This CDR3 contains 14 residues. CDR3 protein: CAISESKNTDTQYF. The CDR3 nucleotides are TGTGCCATCAGTGAGTCCAAAAACACAGATACGCAGTATTTT.

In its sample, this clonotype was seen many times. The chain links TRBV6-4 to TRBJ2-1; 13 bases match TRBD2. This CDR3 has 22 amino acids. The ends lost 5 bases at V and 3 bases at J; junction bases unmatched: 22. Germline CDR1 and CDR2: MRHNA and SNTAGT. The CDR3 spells CASSHRVPLAGGRPGYYNEQFF. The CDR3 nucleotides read TGTGCCAGCAGTCACCGGGTCCCACTAGCGGGGGGGCGTCCGGGTTACTACAATGAGCAGTTCTTC.

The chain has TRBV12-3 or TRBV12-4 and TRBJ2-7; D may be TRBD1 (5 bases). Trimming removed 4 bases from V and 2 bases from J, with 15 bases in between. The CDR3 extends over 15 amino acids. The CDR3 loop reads CASSSTVTPPYEQYF. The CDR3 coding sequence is TGTGCCAGCAGTTCGACAGTGACACCTCCCTACGAGCAGTACTTC.

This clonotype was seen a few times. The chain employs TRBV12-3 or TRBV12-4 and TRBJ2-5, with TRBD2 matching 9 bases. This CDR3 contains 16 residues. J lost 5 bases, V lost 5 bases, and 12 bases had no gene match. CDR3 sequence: CASSPGTSPSLETQYF. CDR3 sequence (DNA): TGTGCCAGCAGTCCTGGGACTAGCCCGAGTTTGGAGACCCAGTACTTC.

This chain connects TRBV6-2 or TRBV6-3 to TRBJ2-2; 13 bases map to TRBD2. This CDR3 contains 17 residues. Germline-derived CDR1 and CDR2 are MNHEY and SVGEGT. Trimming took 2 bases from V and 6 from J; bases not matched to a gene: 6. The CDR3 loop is CASSYPRTSGSAGELFF. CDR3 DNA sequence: TGTGCCAGCAGTTACCCCCGGACTAGCGGGAGCGCCGGGGAGCTGTTTTTT.

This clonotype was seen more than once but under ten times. CDR3 nucleotides: TGCAGCGCCGGGAGGGGGATCAATCAGCCCCAGCATTTT. Protein: CSAGRGINQPQHF. The chain is built from TRBV29-1 and TRBJ1-5; TRBD1 is a possible D gene (6 bases). Germline lookup yields CDR1 SQVTM and CDR2 ANQGSEA. The CDR3 contains 13 residues. Trimming removed 7 bases from V and 3 bases from J, with 13 bases in between.

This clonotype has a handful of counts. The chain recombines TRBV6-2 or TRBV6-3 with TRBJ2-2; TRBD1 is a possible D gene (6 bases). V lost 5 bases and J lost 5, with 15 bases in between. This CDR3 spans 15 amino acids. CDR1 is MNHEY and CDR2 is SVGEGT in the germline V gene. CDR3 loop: CASSPQGRRTGELFF. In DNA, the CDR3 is TGTGCCAGCAGTCCCCAGGGGCGCCGGACCGGGGAGCTGTTTTTT.

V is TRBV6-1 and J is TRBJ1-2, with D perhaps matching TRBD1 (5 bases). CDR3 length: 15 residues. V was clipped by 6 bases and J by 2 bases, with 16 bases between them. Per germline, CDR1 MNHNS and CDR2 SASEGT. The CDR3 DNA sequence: TGTGCCAGCAGCCTGATAGACAGTTACAACTATGGCTACACCTTC. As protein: CASSLIDSYNYGYTF.

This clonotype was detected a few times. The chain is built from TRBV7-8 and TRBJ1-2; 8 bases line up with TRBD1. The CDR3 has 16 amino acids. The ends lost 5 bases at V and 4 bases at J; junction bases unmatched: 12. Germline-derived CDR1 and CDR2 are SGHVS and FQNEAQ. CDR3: CASSPNPSQGAYGYTF. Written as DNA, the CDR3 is TGTGCCAGCAGCCCGAACCCCTCGCAGGGGGCCTATGGCTACACCTTC.

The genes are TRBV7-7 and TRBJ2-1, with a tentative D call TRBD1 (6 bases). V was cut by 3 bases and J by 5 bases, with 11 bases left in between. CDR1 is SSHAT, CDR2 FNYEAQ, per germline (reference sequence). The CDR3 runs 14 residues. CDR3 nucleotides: TGTGCCAGCAGCTTGGACAGTACAGACAATGAGCAGTTCTTC. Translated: CASSLDSTDNEQFF.

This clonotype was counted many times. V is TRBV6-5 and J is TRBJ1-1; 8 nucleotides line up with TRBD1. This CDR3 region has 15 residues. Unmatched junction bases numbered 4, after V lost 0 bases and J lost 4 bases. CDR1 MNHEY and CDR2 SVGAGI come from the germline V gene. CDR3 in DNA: TGTGCCAGCAGTTACTCGCAGGGGGCAGGCACTGAAGCTTTCTTT. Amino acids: CASSYSQGAGTEAFF.